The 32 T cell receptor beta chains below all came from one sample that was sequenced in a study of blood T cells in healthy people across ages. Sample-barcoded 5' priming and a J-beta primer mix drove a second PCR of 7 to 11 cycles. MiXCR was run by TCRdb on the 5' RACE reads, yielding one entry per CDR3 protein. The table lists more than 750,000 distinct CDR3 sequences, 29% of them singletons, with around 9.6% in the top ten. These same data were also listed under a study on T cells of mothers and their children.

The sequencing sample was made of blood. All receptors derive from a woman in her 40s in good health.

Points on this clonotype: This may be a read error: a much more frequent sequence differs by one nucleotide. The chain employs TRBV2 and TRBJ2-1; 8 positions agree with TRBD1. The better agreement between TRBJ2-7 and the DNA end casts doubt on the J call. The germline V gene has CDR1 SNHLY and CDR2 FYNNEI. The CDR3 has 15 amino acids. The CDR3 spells CASSDGTGSYNEQYF. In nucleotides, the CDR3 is TGTGCCAGCAGTGACGGGACAGGCTCCTACAATGAGCAGTACTTC.

The CDR3 loop reads CASSSGQGRVYTF. CDR3 sequence (DNA): TGTGCCAGCAGTTCGGGACAGGGAAGGGTCTACACCTTC. The chain combines TRBV28 with TRBJ1-2, with 9 nucleotides matching TRBD1. This CDR3 is 13 amino acids long. Germline CDR1 reads MDHEN; CDR2 reads SYDVKM. Trimming removed 4 bases from V and 10 bases from J; junction bases left unmatched: 7.

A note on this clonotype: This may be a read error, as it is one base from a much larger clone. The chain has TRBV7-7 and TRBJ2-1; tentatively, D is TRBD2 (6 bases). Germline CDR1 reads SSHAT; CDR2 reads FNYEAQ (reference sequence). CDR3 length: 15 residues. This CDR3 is CASSLSSGTDNEQFF. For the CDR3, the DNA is TGTGCTAGCAGCTTAAGTAGCGGAACCGACAATGAGCAGTTCTTC. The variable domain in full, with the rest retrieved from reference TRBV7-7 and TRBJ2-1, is GAGVSQSPRYKVTKRGQDVTLRCDPISSHATLYWYQQALGQGPEFLTYFNYEAQPDKSGLPSDRFSAERPEGSISTLTIQRTEQRDSAMYRCASSLSSGTDNEQFFGPGTRLTVL.

The CDR3 reads CASSLTITLAELQETQYF. The CDR3, as DNA: TGTGCCAGCAGCCTAACGATAACACTAGCGGAGCTCCAAGAGACCCAGTACTTC. The chain couples TRBV7-6 to TRBJ2-5; 8 bases agree with TRBD2. CDR1 and CDR2 from the germline V gene are SGHVS and FNYEAQ. The CDR3 is 18 residues long. V was pared by 5 bases and J by 1 base, with 15 bases of the junction left unmatched.

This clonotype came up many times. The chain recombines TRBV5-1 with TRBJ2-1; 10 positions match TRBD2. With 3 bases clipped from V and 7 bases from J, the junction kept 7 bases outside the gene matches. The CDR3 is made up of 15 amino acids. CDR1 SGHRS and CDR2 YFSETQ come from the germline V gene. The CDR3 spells CASSSQRGGTNEQFF. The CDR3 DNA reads TGCGCCAGCAGCTCCCAGCGGGGGGGCACGAATGAGCAGTTCTTC. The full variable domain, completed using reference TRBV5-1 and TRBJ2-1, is KAGVTQTPRYLIKTRGQQVTLSCSPISGHRSVSWYQQTPGQGLQFLFEYFSETQRNKGNFPGRFSGRQFSNSRSEMNVSTLELGDSALYLCASSSQRGGTNEQFFGPGTRLTVL.

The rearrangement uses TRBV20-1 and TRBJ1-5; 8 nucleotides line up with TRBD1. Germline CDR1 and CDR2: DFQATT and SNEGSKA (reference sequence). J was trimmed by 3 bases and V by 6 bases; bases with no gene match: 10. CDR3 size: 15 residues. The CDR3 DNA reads TGCAGTGCCAAGGCAGGGGGCTCTTCCAATCAGCCCCAGCATTTT. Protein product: CSAKAGGSSNQPQHF.

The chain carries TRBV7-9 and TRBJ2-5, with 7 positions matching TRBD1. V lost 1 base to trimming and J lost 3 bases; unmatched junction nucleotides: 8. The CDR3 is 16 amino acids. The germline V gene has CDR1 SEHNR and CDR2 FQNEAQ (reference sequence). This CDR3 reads CASSLGDRAEEETQYF. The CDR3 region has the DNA TGTGCCAGCAGCTTAGGAGACAGGGCAGAGGAAGAGACCCAGTACTTC. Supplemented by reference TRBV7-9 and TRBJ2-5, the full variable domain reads DTGVSQNPRHKITKRGQNVTFRCDPISEHNRLYWYRQTLGQGPEFLTYFQNEAQLEKSRLLSDRFSAERPKGSFSTLEIQRTEQGDSAMYLCASSLGDRAEEETQYFGPGTRLLVL.

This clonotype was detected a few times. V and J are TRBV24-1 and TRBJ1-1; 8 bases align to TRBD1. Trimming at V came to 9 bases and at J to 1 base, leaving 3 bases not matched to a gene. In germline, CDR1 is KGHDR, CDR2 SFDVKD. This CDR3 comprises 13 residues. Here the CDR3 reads CATQGAGNTEAFF. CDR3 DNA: TGTGCCACCCAGGGGGCAGGGAACACTGAAGCTTTCTTT.

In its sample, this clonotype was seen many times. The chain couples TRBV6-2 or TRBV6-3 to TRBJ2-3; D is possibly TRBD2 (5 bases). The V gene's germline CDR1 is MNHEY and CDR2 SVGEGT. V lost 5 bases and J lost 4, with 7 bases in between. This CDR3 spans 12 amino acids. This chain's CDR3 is CASSQLADTQYF. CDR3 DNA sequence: TGTGCCAGCAGTCAACTAGCAGATACGCAGTATTTT.

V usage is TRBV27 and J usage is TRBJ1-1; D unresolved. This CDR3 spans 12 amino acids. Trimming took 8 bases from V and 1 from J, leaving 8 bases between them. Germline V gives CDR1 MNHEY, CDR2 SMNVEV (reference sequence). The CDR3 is CASATRNTEAFF. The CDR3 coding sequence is TGTGCCAGCGCGACCAGGAACACTGAAGCTTTCTTT.

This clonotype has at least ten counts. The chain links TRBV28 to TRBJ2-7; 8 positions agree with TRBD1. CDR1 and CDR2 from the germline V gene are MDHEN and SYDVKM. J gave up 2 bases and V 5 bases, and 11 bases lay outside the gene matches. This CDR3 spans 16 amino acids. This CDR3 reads CASSPFGTGLTYEQYF. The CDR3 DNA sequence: TGTGCCAGCAGTCCCTTTGGGACAGGTCTAACCTACGAGCAGTACTTC.

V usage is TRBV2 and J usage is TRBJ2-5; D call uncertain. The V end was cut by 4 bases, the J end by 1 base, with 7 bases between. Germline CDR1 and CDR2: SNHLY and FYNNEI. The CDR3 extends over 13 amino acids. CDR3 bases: TGTGCCAGCAGTGGCGTCTTCCAAGAGACCCAGTACTTC. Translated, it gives CASSGVFQETQYF.

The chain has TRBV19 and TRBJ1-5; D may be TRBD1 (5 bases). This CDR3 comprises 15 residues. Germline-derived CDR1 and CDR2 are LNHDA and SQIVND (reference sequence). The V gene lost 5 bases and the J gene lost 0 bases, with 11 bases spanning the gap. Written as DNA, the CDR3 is TGTGCCAGTAGTGCCTCACAGGCTAGCAATCAGCCCCAGCATTTT. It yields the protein CASSASQASNQPQHF.

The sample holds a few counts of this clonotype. The CDR3 here is CASSPYVGGRETQYF. CDR3 in DNA: TGTGCCAGCAGCCCTTACGTAGGCGGGAGGGAGACCCAGTACTTC. V usage is TRBV7-9 and J usage is TRBJ2-5; 8 nucleotides match TRBD2. Losses at the gene ends were 5 bases for V and 5 bases for J; bases not matched to a gene: 10. The length of the CDR3 is 15 residues. CDR1 is SEHNR, CDR2 FQNEAQ, per germline (reference sequence).

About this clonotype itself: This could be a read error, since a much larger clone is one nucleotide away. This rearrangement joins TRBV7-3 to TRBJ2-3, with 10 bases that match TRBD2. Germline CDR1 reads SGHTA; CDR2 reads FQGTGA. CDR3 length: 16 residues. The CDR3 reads CASSLGLAPGTGTQYF. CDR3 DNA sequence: TGTGCCAGCAGCTTGGGACTAGCGCCAGGGACAGGTACGCAGTATTTT. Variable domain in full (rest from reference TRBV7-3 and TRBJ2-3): GAGVSQTPSNKVTEKGKYVELRCDPISGHTALYWYRQSLGQGPEFLIYFQGTGAADDSGLPNDRFFAVRPEGSVSTLKIQRTERGDSAVYLCASSLGLAPGTGTQYFGPGTRLTVL.

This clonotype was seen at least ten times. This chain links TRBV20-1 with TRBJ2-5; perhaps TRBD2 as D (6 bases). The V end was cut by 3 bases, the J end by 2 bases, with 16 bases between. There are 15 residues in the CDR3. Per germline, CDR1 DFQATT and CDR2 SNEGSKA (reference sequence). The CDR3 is CSASLSTSEQETQYF. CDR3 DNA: TGCAGTGCTAGCCTGTCGACTAGTGAACAAGAGACCCAGTACTTC.

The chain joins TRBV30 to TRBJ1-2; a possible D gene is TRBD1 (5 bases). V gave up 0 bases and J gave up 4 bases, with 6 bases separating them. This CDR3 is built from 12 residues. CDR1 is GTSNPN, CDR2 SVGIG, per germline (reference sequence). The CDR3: CAWSVGGYGYTF. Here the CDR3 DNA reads TGTGCCTGGAGTGTCGGGGGCTATGGCTACACCTTC.

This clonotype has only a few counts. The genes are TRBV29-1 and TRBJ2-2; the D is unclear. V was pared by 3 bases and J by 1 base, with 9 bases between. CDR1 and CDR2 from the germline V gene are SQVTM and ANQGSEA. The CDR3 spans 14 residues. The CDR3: CSVDKEGNTGELFF. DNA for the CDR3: TGCAGCGTTGATAAGGAAGGGAACACCGGGGAGCTGTTTTTT.

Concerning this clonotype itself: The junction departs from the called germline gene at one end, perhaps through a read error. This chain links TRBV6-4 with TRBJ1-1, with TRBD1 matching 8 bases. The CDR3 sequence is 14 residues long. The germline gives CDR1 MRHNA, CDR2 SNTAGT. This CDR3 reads CASSVSPGGTEAFF. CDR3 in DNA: TGTGCCAGCAGTGTTTCTCCAGGGGGCACTGAGGCTTTCTTT.

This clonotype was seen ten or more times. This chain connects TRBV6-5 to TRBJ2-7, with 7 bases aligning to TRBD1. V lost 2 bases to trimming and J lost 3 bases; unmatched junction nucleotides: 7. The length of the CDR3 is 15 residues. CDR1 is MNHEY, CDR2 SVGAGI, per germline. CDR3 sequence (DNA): TGTGCCAGCAGTTACAGGGAGCCAGGGGGCTACGAGCAGTACTTC. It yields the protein CASSYREPGGYEQYF.

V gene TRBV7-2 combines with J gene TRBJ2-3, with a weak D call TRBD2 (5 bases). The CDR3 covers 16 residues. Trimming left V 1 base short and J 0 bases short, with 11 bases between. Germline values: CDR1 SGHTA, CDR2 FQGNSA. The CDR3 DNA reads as TGTGCCAGCAGCTTAGGGTCGGGGTTGAGCACAGATACGCAGTATTTT. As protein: CASSLGSGLSTDTQYF.

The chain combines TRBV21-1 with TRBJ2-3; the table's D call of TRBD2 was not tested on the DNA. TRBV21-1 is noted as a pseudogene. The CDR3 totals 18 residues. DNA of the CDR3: TGTGCCAGCAGCAACGGGGAGGGTCTGACCCCAAGCACAGATACGCAGTATTTT. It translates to CASSNGEGLTPSTDTQYF.

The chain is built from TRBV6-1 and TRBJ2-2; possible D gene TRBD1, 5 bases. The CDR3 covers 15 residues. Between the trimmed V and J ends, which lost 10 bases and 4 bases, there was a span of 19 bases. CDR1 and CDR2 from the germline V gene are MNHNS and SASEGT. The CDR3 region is CATPGKDWVTGELFF. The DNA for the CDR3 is TGTGCCACCCCAGGGAAAGACTGGGTCACCGGGGAGCTGTTTTTT.

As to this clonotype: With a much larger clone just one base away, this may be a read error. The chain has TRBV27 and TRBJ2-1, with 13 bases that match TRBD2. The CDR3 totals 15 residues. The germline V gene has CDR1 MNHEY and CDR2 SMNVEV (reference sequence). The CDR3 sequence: CTSSRGLAGNNEQFF. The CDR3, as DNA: TGTACCAGCAGTAGGGGACTAGCGGGAAACAATGAGCAGTTCTTC.

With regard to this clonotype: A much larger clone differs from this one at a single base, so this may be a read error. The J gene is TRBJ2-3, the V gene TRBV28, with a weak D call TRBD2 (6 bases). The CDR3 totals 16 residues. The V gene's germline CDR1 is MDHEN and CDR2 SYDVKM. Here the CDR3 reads CAGSTPGLRPPDTQYF. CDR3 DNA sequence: TGTGCCGGCAGCACACCGGGACTTCGGCCCCCCGATACGCAGTATTTT.

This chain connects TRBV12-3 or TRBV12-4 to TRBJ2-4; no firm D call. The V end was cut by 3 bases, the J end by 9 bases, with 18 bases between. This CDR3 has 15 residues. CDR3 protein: CASSFGVPPIRIQYF. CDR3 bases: TGTGCCAGCAGTTTCGGAGTACCCCCCATCCGCATTCAGTACTTC.

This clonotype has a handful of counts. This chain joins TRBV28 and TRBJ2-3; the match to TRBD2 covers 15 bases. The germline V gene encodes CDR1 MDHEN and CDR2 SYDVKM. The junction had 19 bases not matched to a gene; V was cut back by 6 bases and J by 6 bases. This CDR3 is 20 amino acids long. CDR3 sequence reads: CASSRTQPGLAGGVRDTQYF. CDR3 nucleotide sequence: TGTGCCAGCAGCCGAACCCAACCGGGACTAGCGGGGGGCGTTCGGGATACGCAGTATTTT.

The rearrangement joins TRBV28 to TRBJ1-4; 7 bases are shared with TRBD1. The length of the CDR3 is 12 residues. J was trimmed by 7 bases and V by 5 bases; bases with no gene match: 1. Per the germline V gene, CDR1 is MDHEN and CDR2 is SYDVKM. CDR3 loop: CASSQGGEKLFF. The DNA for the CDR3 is TGTGCCAGCAGTCAGGGGGGTGAAAAACTGTTTTTT.

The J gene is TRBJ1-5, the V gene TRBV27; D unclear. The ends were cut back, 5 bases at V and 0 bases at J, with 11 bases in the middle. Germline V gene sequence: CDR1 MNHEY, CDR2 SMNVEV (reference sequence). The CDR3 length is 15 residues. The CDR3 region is CASSPQSYSNQPQHF. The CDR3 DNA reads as TGTGCCAGCAGTCCCCAGTCATATAGCAATCAGCCCCAGCATTTT.

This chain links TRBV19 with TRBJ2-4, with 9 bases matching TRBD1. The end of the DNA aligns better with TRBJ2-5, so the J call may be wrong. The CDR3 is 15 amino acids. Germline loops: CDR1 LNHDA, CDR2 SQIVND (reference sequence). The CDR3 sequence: CASSTGTGRPETQYF. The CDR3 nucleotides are TGTGCCAGTAGTACCGGGACAGGGAGGCCAGAGACCCAGTACTTC.

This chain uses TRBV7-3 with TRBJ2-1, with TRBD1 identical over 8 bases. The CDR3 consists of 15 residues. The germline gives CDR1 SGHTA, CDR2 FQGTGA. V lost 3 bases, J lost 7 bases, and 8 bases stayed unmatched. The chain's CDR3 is CASSLTGEVGNEQFF. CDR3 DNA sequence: TGTGCCAGCAGCTTGACAGGGGAGGTTGGAAATGAGCAGTTCTTC.

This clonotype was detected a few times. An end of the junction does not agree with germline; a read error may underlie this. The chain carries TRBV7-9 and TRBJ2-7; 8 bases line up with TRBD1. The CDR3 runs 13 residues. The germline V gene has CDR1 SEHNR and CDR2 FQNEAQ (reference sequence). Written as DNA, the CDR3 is TGTGCCAGCAGCCCCGACAGGGGATACGGGCAGTACTTC. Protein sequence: CASSPDRGYGQYF.